One TCR beta chain is described in this entry. Its specificity is unknown. The CDR3 extends over 17 amino acids. J was trimmed by 5 bases and V by 5 bases; bases with no gene match: 10. Germline V gene sequence: CDR1 SGDLS, CDR2 YYNGEE. Naive CD8 cells lacked CD45RO and underwent positive selection for CCR7, leaving out terminally differentiated effector memory CD45RA+ cells. This record belongs to a study of shared clonotypes between healthy human individuals. Overall study findings and caveats: Against clonotypes common to all four donors, non-shared ones had lower generation probabilities. Though the depth was large, rarefaction showed that sorted-subset sequencing was incomplete.

Clones were read by immunoSEQ multiplex PCR, and TCRdb kept only the in-frame ones, dropping some. The sample has about 700,000 clones, 90% to 95% seen once. V and J are TRBV9 and TRBJ2-2, with 12 bases aligning to TRBD1. Sequencing input: naive CD8+ T cells sorted from blood. This receptor was obtained from a man aged 30 to 39 in good health. The CDR3, as DNA: TGTGCCAGCAGTCTCCTGGGACAGGGGGCGCAAACCGGGGAGCTGTTTTTT. Amino acid sequence: CASSLLGQGAQTGELFF.